This T cell receptor beta chain was captured in a study of T cell changes during pregnancy in multiple sclerosis. Assay: immunoSEQ multiplex PCR; the TCRdb copy retains only in-frame clones and omits some. The sample yields about 40,000 clones, 92% seen once. CDR1 and CDR2 (germline): MNHEY, SMNVEV (reference sequence). This CDR3 is built from 11 residues. Trimming left V 8 bases short and J 8 bases short, with 12 bases between. This sequence originates from a female donor with multiple sclerosis, enrolled in a pregnancy study. V gene TRBV27 combines with J gene TRBJ1-2; D is perhaps TRBD1 (5 bases). Specimen: CD8+ T cells from peripheral blood mononuclear cells, collected in the first trimester of pregnancy. Here the CDR3 reads CASLTEAGYTF. The DNA of the CDR3 is TGTGCCAGCTTGACAGAGGCAGGCTACACCTTC.